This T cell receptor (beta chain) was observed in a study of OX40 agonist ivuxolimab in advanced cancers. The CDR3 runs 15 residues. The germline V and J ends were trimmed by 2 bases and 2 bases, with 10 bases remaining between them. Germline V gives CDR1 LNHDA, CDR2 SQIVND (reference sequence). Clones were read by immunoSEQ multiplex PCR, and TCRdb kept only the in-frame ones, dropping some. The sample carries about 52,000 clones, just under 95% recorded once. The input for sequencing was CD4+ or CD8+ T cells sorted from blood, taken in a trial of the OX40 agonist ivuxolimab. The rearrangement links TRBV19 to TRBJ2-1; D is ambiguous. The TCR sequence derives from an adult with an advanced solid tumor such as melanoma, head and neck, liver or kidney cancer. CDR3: CASSIMGRTYNEQFF. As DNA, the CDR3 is TGTGCCAGTAGTATAATGGGCAGAACCTACAATGAGCAGTTCTTC.